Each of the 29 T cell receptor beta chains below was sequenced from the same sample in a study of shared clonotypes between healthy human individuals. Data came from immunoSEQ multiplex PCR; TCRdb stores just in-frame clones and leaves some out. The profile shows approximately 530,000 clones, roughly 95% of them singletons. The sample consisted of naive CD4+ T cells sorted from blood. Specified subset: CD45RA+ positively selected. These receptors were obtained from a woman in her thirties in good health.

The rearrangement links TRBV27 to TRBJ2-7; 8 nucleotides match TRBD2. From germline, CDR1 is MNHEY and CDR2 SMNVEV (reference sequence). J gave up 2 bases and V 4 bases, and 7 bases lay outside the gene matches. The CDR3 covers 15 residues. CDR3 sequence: CASSSGLAATYEQYF. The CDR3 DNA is TGTGCCAGCAGTTCAGGACTAGCCGCGACCTACGAGCAGTACTTC.

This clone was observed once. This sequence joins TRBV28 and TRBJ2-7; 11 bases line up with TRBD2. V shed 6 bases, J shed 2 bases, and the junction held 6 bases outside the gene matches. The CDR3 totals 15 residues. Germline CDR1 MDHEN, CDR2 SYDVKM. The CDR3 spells CASSSGTSGTYEQYF. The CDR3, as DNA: TGTGCCAGCAGCTCAGGGACTAGCGGAACCTACGAGCAGTACTTC.

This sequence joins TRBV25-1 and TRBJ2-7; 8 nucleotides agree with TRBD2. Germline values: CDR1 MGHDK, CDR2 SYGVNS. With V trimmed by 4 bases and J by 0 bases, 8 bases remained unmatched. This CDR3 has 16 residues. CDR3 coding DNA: TGTGCCAGCAGTGTGTCGGGGGGGACAATCTCCTACGAGCAGTACTTC. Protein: CASSVSGGTISYEQYF.

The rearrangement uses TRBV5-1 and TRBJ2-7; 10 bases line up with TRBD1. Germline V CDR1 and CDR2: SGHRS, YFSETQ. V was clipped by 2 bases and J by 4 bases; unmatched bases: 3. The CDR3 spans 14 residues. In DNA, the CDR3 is TGCGCCAGCAGCTTCGGGACAGGGGTTTACGAGCAGTACTTC. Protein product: CASSFGTGVYEQYF.

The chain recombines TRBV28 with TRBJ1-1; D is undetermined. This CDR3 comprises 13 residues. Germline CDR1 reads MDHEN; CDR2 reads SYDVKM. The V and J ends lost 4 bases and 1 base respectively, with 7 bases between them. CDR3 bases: TGTGCCAGCAGTTCCTACAAGAACACTGAAGCTTTCTTT. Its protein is CASSSYKNTEAFF. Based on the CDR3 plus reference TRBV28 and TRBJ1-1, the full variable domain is DVKVTQSSRYLVKRTGEKVFLECVQDMDHENMFWYRQDPGLGLRLIYFSYDVKMKEKGDIPEGYSVSREKKERFSLILESASTNQTSMYLCASSSYKNTEAFFGQGTRLTVV.

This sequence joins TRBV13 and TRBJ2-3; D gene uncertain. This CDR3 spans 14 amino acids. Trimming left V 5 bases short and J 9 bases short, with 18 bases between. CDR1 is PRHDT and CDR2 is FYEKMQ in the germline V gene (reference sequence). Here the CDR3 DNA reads TGTGCCAGCAGCCCACCCACCTCTAATACCACGCAGTATTTT. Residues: CASSPPTSNTTQYF.

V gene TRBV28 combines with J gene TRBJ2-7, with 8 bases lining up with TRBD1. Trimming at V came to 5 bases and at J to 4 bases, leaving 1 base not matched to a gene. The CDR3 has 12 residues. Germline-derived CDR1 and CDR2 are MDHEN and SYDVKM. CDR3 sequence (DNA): TGTGCCAGCAGTAGACAGGGGTACGAGCAGTACTTC. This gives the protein CASSRQGYEQYF.

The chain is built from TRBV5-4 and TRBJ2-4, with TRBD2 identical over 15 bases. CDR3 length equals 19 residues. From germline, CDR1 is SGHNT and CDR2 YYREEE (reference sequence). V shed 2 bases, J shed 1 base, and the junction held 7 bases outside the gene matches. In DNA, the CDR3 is TGTGCCAGCAGCTTCGGACTAGCGGGAGGGCGGGGGGCCAAAAACATTCAGTACTTC. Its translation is CASSFGLAGGRGAKNIQYF.

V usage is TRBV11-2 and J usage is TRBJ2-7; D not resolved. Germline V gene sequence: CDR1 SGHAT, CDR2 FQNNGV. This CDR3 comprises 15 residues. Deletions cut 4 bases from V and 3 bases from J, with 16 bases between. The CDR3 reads CASSYSAPASYEQYF. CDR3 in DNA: TGTGCCAGCAGCTACTCGGCCCCCGCCAGCTACGAGCAGTACTTC.

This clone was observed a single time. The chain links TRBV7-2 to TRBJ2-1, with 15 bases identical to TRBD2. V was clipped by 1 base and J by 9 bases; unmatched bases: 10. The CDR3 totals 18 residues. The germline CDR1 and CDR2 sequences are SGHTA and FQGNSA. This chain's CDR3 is CASSLVFPGLAGGGEQFF. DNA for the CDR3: TGTGCCAGCAGCTTAGTTTTCCCGGGACTAGCGGGAGGCGGTGAGCAGTTCTTC.

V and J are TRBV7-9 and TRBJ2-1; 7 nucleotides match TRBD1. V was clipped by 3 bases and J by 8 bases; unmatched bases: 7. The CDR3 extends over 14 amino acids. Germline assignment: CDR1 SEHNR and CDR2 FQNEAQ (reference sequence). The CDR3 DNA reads TGTGCCAGCAGCTTTGAGGGTACAGGGGATGAGCAGTTCTTC. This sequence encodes CASSFEGTGDEQFF.

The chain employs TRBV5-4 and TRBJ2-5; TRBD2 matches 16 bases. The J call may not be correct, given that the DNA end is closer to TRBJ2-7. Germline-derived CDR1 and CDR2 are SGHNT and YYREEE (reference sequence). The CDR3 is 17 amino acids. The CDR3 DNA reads TGTGCCAGCAGCGACGGGGGACTAGCGGGAGGGGGCTACGAGCAGTACTTC. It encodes CASSDGGLAGGGYEQYF.

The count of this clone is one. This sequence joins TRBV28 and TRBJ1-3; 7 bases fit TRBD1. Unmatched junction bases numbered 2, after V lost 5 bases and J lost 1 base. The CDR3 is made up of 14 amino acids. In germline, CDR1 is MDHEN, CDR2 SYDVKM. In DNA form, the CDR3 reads TGTGCCAGCAGTGGGACAGAGTCTGGAAACACCATATATTTT. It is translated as CASSGTESGNTIYF.

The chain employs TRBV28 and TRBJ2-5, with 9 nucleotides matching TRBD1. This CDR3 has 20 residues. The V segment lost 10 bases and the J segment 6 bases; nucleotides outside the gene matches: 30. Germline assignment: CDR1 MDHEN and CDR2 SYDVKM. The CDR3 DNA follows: TGTGCCACTATTCATGGGGGGACAGGGATCGGAGTGGGGGCGAGGAAGACCCAGTACTTC. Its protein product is CATIHGGTGIGVGARKTQYF.

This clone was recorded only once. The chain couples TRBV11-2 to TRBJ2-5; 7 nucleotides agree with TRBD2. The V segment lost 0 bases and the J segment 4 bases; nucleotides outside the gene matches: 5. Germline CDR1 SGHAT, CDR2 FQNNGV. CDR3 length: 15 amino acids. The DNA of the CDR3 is TGTGCCAGCAGCTTAGACGTGGCGGGAGTAGAGACCCAGTACTTC. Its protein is CASSLDVAGVETQYF.

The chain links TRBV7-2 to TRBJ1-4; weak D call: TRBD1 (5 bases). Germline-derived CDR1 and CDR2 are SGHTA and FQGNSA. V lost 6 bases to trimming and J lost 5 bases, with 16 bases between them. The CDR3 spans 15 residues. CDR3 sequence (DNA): TGTGCCAGCAGAGCCCCGGGACGGGGGAATGAAAAACTGTTTTTT. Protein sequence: CASRAPGRGNEKLFF.

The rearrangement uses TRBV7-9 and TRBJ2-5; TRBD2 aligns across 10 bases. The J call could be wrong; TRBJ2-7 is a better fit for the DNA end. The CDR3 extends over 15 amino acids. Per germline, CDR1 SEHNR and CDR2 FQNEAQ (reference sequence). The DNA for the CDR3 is TGTGCCAGCAGCTTACTTACCGGACTAGCGGACGAGCAGTACTTC. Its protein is CASSLLTGLADEQYF.

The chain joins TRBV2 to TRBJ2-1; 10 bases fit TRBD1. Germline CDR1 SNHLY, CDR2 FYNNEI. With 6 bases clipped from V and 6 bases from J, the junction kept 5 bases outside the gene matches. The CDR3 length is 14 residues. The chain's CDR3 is CASSRRTGGNEQFF. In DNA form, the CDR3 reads TGTGCCAGCAGCCGGCGGACAGGGGGCAATGAGCAGTTCTTC.

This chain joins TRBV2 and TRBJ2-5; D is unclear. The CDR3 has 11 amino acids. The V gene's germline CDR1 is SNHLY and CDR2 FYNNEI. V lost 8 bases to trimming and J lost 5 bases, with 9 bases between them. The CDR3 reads CASDLRETQYF. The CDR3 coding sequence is TGTGCCAGCGACCTGCGGGAGACCCAGTACTTC.

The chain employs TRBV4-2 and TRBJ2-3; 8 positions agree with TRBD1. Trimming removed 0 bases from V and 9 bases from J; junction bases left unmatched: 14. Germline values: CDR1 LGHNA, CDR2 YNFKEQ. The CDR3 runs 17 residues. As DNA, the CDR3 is TGTGCCAGCAGCCAAGATCGCGGGCAGGGGGCATGGGACACGCAGTATTTT. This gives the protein CASSQDRGQGAWDTQYF.

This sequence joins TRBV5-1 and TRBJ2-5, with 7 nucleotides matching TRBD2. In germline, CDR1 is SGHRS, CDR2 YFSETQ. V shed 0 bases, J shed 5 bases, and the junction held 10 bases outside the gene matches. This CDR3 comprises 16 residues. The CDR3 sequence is CASSLEASGPPETQYF. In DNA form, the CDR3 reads TGCGCCAGCAGCTTGGAGGCTAGCGGCCCGCCCGAGACCCAGTACTTC.

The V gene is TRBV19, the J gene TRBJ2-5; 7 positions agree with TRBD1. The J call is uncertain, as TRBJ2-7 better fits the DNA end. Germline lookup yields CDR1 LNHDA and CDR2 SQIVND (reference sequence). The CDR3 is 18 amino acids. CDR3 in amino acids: CASSIDYPSGTAKYEQYF. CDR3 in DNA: TGTGCCAGTAGTATAGATTATCCCTCGGGGACAGCCAAATACGAGCAGTACTTC.

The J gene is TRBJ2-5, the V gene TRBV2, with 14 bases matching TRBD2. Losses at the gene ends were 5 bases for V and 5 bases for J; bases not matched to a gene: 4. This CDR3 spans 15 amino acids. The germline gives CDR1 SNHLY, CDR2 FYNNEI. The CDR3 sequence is CASSWTSGRSETQYF. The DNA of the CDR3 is TGTGCCAGCAGTTGGACTAGCGGGAGGTCGGAGACCCAGTACTTC. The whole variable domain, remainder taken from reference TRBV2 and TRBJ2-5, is EPEVTQTPSHQVTQMGQEVILRCVPISNHLYFYWYRQILGQKVEFLVSFYNNEISEKSEIFDDQFSVERPDGSNFTLKIRSTKLEDSAMYFCASSWTSGRSETQYFGPGTRLLVL.

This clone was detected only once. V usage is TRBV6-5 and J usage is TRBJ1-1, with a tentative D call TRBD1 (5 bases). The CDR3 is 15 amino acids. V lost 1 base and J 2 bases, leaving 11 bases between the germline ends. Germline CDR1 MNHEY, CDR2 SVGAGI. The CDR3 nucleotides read TGTGCCAGCAGTTACTTGACTGGGGGAAACACTGAAGCTTTCTTT. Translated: CASSYLTGGNTEAFF.

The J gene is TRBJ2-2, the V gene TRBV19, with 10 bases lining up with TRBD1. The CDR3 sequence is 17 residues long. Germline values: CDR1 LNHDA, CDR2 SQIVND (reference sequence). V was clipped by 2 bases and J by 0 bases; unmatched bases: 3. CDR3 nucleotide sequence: TGTGCCAGTAGTATATTTGGACAGGGGGCGAACACCGGGGAGCTGTTTTTT. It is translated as CASSIFGQGANTGELFF.

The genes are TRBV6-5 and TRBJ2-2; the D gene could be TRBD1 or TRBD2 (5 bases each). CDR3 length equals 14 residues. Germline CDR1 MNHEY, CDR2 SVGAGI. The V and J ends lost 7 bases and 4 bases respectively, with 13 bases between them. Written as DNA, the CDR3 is TGTGCCAGCAAAGGGACCCCCGCCACCGGGGAGCTGTTTTTT. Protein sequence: CASKGTPATGELFF.

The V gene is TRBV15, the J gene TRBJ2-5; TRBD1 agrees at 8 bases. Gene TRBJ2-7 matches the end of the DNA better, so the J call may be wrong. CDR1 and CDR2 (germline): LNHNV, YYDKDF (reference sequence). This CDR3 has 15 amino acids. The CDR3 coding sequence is TGTGCCACCAGCAGAGCCGGACAGGGACCCTACGAGCAGTACTTC. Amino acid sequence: CATSRAGQGPYEQYF.

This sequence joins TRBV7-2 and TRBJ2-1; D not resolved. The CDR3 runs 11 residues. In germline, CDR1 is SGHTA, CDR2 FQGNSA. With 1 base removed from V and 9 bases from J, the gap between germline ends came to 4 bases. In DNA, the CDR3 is TGTGCCAGCAGCTTAGTCCGTGAGCAGTTCTTC. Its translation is CASSLVREQFF. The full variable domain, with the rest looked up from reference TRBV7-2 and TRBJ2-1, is GAGVSQSPSNKVTEKGKDVELRCDPISGHTALYWYRQSLGQGLEFLIYFQGNSAPDKSGLPSDRFSAERTGGSVSTLTIQRTQQEDSAVYLCASSLVREQFFGPGTRLTVL.

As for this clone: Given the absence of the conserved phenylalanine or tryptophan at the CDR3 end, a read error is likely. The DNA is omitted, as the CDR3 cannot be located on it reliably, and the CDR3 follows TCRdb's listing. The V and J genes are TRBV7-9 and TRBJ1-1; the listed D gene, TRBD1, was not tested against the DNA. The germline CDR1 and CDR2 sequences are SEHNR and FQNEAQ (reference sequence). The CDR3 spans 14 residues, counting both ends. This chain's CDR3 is CASSLEGQGAEQAL.